This TCR beta chain derives from a study of blood T cells in healthy people across ages. Whole-study findings and limits: Relative to aged donors, long-lived donors carried more naive CD4+ cells and displayed higher diversity.

The length of the CDR3 is 14 residues. Germline V gives CDR1 MGHRA, CDR2 YSYEKL. V shed 4 bases and J shed 6 bases, with 15 bases lying between them. This clonotype turned up a few times. What it recognizes is unknown. Sample-barcoded 5' priming and a J-beta primer mix drove a second PCR of 7 to 11 cycles. Every sample gave at least 2.5 million paired-end reads containing CDR3. MiXCR was run by TCRdb on the 5' RACE reads, yielding one entry per CDR3 protein. The profile covers fewer than 950,000 distinct CDR3 sequences, with roughly 53% appearing a single time and 41% taken by the ten largest. Caucasian individuals from Russia who were healthy and aged 6 to 90 acted as donors. Approximately 9.2 milliliters was the volume of peripheral blood drawn from each donor.

The sequence derives from a man at least 80 years old in good health. The J gene is TRBJ1-2, the V gene TRBV4-1; tentatively, D is TRBD1 (5 bases). The sequencing sample was made of blood. CDR3 DNA sequence: TGCGCCAGCAGCCGCACGACAGAGAGGGATGGCTACACCTTC. Translated: CASSRTTERDGYTF.